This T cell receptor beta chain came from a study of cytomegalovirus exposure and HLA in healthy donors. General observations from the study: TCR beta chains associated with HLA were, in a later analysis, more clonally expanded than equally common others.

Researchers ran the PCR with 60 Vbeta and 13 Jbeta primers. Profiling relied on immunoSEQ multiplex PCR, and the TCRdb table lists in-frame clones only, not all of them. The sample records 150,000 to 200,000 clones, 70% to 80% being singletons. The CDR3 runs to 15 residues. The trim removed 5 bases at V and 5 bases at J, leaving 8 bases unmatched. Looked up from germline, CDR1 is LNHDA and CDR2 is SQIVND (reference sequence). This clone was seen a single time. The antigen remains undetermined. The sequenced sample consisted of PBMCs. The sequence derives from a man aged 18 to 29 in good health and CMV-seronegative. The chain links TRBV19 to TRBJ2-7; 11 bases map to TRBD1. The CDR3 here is CASSSRDRGSHEQYF. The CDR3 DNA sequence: TGTGCCAGTAGTTCCCGGGACAGGGGGTCCCACGAGCAGTACTTC.